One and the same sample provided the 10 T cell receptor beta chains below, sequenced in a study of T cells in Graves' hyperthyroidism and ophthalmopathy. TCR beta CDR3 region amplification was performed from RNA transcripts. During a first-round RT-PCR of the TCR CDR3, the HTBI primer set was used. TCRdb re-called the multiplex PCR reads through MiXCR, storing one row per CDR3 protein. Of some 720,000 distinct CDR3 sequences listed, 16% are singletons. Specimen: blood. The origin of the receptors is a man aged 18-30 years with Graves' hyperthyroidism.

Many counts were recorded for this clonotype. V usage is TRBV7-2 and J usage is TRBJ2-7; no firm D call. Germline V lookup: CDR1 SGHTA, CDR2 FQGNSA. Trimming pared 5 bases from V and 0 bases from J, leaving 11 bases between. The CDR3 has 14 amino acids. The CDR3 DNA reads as TGTGCCAGCAGCCCTGAGGCGCACTCCTACGAGCAGTACTTC. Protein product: CASSPEAHSYEQYF.

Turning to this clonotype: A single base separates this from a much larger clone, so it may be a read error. CDR3 loop: CASSPVVGGLFF. The CDR3 DNA is TGTGCCAGCAGTCCCGTCGTCGGGGGGCTGTTTTTT. J is TRBJ2-2 and V is TRBV27, with D maybe TRBD2 (6 bases). This CDR3 has 12 residues. Germline lookup yields CDR1 MNHEY and CDR2 SMNVEV (reference sequence).

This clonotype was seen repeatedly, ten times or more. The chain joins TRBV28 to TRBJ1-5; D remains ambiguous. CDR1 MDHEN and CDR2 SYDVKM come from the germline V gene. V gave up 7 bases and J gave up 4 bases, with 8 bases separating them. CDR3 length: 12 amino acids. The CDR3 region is CASTTSNQPQHF. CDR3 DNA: TGTGCCAGCACCACAAGTAATCAGCCCCAGCATTTT.

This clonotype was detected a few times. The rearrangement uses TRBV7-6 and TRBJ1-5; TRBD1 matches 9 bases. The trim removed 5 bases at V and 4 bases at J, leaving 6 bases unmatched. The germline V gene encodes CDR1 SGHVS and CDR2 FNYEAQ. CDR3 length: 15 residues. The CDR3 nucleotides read TGTGCCAGCAGCAGCCGGGACAGGGATAATCAGCCCCAGCATTTT. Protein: CASSSRDRDNQPQHF. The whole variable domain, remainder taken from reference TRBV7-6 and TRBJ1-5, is GAGVSQSPRYKVTKRGQDVALRCDPISGHVSLYWYRQALGQGPEFLTYFNYEAQQDKSGLPNDRFSAERPEGSISTLTIQRTEQRDSAMYRCASSSRDRDNQPQHFGDGTRLSIL.

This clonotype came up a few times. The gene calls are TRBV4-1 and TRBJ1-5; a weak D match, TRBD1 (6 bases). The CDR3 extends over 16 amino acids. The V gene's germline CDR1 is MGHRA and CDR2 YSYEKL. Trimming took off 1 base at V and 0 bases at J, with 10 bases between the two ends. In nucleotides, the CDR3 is TGCGCCAGCAGCCAAGTCAGGGGCCCTAGCAATCAGCCCCAGCATTTT. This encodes CASSQVRGPSNQPQHF.

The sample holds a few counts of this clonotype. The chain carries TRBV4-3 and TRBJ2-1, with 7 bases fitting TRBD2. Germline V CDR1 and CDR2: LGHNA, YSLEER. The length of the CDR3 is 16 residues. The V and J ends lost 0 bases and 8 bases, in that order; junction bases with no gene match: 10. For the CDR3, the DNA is TGCGCCAGCAGCCAAGATCCAGGCGGGAGTGGGTATGAGCAGTTCTTC. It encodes CASSQDPGGSGYEQFF.

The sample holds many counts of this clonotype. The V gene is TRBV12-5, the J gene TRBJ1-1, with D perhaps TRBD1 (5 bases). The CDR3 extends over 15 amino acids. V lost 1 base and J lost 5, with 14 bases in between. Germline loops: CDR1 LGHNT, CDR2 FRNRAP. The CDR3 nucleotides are TGTGCTAGTGGTTTGGCAAAGGGGTCCGGTACTGAAGCTTTCTTT. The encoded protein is CASGLAKGSGTEAFF.

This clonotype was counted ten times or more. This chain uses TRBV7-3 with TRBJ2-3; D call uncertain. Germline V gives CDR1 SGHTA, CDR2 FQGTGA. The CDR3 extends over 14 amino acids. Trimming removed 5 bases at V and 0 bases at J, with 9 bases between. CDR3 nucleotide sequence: TGTGCCAGCAGCCTTCTGACTAGCACAGATACGCAGTATTTT. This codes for CASSLLTSTDTQYF.

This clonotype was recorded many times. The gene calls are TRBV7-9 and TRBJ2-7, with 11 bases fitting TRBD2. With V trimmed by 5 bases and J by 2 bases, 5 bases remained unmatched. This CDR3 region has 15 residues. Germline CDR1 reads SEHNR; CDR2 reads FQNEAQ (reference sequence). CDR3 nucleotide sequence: TGTGCCAGCAGCGAACTAGCGGGAGAAACCTACGAGCAGTACTTC. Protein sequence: CASSELAGETYEQYF. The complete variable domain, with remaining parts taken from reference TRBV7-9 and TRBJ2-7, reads DTGVSQNPRHKITKRGQNVTFRCDPISEHNRLYWYRQTLGQGPEFLTYFQNEAQLEKSRLLSDRFSAERPKGSFSTLEIQRTEQGDSAMYLCASSELAGETYEQYFGPGTRLTVT.

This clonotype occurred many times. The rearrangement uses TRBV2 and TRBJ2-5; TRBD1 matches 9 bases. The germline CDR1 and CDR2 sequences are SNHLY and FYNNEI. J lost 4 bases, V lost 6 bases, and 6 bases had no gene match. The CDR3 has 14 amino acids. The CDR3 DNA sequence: TGTGCCAGCAGCCTCGGGACAGGGAGAGAGACCCAGTACTTC. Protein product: CASSLGTGRETQYF. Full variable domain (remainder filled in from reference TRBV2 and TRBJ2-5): EPEVTQTPSHQVTQMGQEVILRCVPISNHLYFYWYRQILGQKVEFLVSFYNNEISEKSEIFDDQFSVERPDGSNFTLKIRSTKLEDSAMYFCASSLGTGRETQYFGPGTRLLVL.